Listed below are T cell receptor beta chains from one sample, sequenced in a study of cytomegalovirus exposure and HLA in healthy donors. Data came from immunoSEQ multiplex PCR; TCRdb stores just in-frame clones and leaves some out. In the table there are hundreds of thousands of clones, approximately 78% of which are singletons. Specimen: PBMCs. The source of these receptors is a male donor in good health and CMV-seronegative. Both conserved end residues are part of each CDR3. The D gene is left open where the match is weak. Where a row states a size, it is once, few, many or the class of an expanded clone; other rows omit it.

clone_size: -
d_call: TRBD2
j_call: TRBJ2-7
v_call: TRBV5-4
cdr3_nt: TGTGCCAGCAGCCTCCCACTAGCGGGAGGTGGCGAGCAGTACTTC
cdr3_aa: CASSLPLAGGGEQYF

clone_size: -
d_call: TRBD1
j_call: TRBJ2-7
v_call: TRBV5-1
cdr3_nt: TGCGCCAGCAGCTTAGACAGGGATTCGCAGTACTTC
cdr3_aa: CASSLDRDSQYF

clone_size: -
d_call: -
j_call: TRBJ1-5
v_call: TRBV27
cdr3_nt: TGTGCCAGCAGTTTAGGGGGGGGTTATAGCAATCAGCCCCAGCATTTT
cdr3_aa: CASSLGGGYSNQPQHF

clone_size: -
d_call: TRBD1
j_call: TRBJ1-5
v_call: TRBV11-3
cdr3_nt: TGTGCCAGCAGCCCCGGGACAGTTAGCAATCAGCCCCAGCATTTT
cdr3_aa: CASSPGTVSNQPQHF

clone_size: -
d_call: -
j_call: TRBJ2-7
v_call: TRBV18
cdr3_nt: TGTGCCAGCTCACCCCTCACTCCGTCATCCGCCCCCTACGAGCAGTACTTC
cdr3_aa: CASSPLTPSSAPYEQYF

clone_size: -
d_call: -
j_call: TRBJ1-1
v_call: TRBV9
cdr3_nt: TGTGCCAGCAGCGTACGGACGGAGGGGTCTGAAGCTTTCTTT
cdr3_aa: CASSVRTEGSEAFF

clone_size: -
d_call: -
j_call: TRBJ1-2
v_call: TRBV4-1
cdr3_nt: TGCGCCAGCAGCCAAGAAGGGGGTGGGACCATTTCGCGAGGCTACACCTTC
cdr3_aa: CASSQEGGGTISRGYTF

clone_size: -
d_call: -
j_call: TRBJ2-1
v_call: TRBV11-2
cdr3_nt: TGTGCCAGCAGCTGGACTATTGGTGAGCAGTTCTTC
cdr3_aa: CASSWTIGEQFF

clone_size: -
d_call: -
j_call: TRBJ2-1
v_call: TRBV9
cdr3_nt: TGTGCCAGCAGCGTAGGGCCCCACCTGAATGAGCAGTTCTTC
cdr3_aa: CASSVGPHLNEQFF

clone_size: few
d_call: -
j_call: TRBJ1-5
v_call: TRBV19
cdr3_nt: TGTGCCAGTAGTATCCTCACTTCAGACAGGAAAAATCAGCCCCAGCATTTT
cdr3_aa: CASSILTSDRKNQPQHF

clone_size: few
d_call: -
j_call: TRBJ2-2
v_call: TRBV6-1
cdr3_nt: TGTGCCAGCAGTTATCCCGGGTCCGGGGAGCTGTTTTTT
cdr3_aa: CASSYPGSGELFF

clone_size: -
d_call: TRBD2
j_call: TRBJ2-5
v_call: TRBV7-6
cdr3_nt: TGTGCCAGCAGCCCCGGACTAGCGGGAGGGTATCAAGAGACCCAGTACTTC
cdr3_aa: CASSPGLAGGYQETQYF

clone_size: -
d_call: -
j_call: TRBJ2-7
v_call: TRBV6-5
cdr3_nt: TGTGCCTCCTCGGGTTTGGCACAGGGAGAGCAGTACTTC
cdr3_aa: CASSGLAQGEQYF

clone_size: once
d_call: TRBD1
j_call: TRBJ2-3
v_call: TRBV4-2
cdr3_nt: TGTGCCAGCAGCCAAACACAGGGGGAGGATACGCAGTATTTT
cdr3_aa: CASSQTQGEDTQYF

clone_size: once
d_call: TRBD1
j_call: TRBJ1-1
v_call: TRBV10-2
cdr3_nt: TGCGCCAGCAGTGAAAAGAGACAGGGGACTATACTACCTGAGAACACTGAAGCTTTCTTT
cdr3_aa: CASSEKRQGTILPENTEAFF

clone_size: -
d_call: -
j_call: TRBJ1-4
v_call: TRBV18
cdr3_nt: TGTGCCAGCTCACCATCTGGGGCGGCTAATGAAAAACTGTTTTTT
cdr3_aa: CASSPSGAANEKLFF

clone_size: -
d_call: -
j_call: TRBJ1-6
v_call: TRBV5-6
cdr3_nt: TGTGCCAGCACCACGGGGGGGCTTGGTTCACCCCTCCACTTT
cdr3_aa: CASTTGGLGSPLHF

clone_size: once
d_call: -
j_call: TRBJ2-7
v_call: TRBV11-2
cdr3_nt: TGTGCCAGCAGCCTAGGACAGCCTATAACCTACGAGCAGTACTTC
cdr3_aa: CASSLGQPITYEQYF

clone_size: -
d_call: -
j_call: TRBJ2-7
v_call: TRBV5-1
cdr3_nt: TGCGCCAGCAGCCCACAGGGTCACGAGCAGTACTTC
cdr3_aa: CASSPQGHEQYF

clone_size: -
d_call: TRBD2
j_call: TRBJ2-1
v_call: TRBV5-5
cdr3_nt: TGTGCCAGCAGCTCGCTAGCGGGCCCCTCCTACAATGAGCAGTTCTTC
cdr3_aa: CASSSLAGPSYNEQFF

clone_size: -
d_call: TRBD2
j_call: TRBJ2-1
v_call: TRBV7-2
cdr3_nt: TGTGCCAGCAGCTTAACTTCCGGGACTAGCAGGAATGAGCAGTTCTTC
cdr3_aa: CASSLTSGTSRNEQFF

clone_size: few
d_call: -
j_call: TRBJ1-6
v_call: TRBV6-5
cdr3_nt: TGTGCCAGCAGCGCGGGCCCCTATAATTCACCCCTCCACTTT
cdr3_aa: CASSAGPYNSPLHF

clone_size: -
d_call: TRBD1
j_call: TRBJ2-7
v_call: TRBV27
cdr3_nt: TGTGCCAGCAGTTTATCGATCCGCCAGTGGGAGAGACAGGGTGGCCCCTACGAGCAGTACTTC
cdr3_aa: CASSLSIRQWERQGGPYEQYF

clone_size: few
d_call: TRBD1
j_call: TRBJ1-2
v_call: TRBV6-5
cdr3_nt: TGTGCCAGCAGTGATCCAACAGGGGCGGAGGGCTACACCTTC
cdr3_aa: CASSDPTGAEGYTF

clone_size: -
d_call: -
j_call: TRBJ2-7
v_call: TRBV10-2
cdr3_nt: TGCGCCAGCAGTGCCCAGATAGCGGAGGAGCAGTACTTC
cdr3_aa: CASSAQIAEEQYF

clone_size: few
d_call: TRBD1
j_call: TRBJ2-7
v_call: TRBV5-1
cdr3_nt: TGCGCCAGCAGCTTGGGCCCAGGGGGCTACGAGCAGTACTTC
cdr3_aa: CASSLGPGGYEQYF

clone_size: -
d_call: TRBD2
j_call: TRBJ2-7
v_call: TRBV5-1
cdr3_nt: TGCGCCAGCAGCTCTGGACTAGCGCTGTACGAGCAGTACTTC
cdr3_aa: CASSSGLALYEQYF

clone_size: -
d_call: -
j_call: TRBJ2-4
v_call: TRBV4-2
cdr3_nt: TGTGCCAGCAGCTGGGGACACCTAGCCAAAAACATTCAGTACTTC
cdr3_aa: CASSWGHLAKNIQYF

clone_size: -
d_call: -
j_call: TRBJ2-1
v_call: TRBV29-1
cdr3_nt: TGCAGCGTTGGCCTACAGGAAGCCCTCTACAATGAGCAGTTCTTC
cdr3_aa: CSVGLQEALYNEQFF

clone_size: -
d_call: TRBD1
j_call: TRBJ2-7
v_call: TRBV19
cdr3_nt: TGTGCCAGTAAGGAGACAGGGGACCACGAGCAGTACTTC
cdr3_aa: CASKETGDHEQYF

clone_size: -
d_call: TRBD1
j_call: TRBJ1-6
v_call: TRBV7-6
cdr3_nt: TGTGCCAGCAGCCCACTAGTTTTAGGACAGGGGGTTTCACCCCTCCACTTT
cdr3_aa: CASSPLVLGQGVSPLHF

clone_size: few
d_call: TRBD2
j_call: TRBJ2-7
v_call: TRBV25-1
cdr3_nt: TGTGCCAGCAGTGATCGGGGGACTAGCGGGAGTTCTACCTACGAGCAGTACTTC
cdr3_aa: CASSDRGTSGSSTYEQYF

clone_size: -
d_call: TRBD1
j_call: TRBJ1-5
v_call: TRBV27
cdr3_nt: TGTGCCAGCAGCGGGACAGGGGGTGTTGGTCAGCCCCAGCATTTT
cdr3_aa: CASSGTGGVGQPQHF

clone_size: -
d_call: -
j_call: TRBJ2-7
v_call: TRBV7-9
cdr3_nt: TGTGCCAGCAGCTTAGGCCTAGGGGCCAGGTCCTACGAGCAGTACTTC
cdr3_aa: CASSLGLGARSYEQYF

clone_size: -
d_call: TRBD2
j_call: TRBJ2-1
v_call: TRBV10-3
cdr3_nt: TGTGCCATCAGATATAGCGGGAGCTCCTACAATGAGCAGTTCTTC
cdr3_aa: CAIRYSGSSYNEQFF

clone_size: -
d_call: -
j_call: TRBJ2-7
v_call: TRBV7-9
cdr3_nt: TGTGCCAGCAGCTTTAGTTCAGGCCCCTACGAGCAGTACTTC
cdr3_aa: CASSFSSGPYEQYF

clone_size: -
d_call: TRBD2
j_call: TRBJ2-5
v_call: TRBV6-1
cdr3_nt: TGTGCCAGCAGTCCGGGACTAGCGCGACAAGAGACCCAGTACTTC
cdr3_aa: CASSPGLARQETQYF

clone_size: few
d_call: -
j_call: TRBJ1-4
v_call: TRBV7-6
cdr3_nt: TGTGCCAGCAGCTTGCTAGATTGGGAGGCGGAAAAACTGTTTTTT
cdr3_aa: CASSLLDWEAEKLFF

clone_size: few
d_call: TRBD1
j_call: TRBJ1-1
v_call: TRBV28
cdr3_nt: TGTGCCAGCAGTTCCGCCGGGACAGGGTTGAACACTGAAGCTTTCTTT
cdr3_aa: CASSSAGTGLNTEAFF

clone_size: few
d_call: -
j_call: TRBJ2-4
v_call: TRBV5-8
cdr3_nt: TGTGCCAGCAGCTTGCGAGAGGCCAAAAACATTCAGTACTTC
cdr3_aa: CASSLREAKNIQYF

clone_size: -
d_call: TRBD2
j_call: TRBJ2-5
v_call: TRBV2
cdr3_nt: TGTGCCAGCAGTCCGGGACTAGCGGGAGGGTGGAAGACCCAGTACTTC
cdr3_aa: CASSPGLAGGWKTQYF

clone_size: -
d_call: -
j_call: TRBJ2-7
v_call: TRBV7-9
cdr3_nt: TGTGCCAGCAGCTTAGAATTCGCGGGCAGGCGGGGACCCTACGAGCAGTACTTC
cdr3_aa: CASSLEFAGRRGPYEQYF

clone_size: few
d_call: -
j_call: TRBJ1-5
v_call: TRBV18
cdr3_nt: TGTGCCAGCTCACCCCGGGAAAATCAGCCCCAGCATTTT
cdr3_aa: CASSPRENQPQHF

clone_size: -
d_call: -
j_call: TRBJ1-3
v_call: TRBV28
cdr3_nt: TGTGCCAGCAGTCCCGGTGGTATCTCTGGAAACACCATATATTTT
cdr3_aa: CASSPGGISGNTIYF

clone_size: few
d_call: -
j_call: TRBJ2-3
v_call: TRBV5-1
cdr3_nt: TGCGCCAGCAGCTTGTCGGGAAGGGCAGTAGATACGCAGTATTTT
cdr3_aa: CASSLSGRAVDTQYF

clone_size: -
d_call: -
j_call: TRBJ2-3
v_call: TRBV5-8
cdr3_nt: TGTGCCAGCAGCTTAACGAGGAGGGATACGCAGTATTTT
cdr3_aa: CASSLTRRDTQYF

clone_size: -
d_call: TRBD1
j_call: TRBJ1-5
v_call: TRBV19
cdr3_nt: TGTGCCAGTACCGCGACAGGGGGCTCTGGTCAGCCCCAGCATTTT
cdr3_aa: CASTATGGSGQPQHF

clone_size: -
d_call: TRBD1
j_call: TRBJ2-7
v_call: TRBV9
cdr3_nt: TGTGCCAGCAGCGCCTACTTCGGACAGGGCATCGCCTACGAGCAGTACTTC
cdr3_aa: CASSAYFGQGIAYEQYF

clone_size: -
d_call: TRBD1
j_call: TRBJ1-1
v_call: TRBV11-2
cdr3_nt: TGTGCCAGCAGCTTGGGACAGGGTAGGGACACTGAAGCTTTCTTT
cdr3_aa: CASSLGQGRDTEAFF

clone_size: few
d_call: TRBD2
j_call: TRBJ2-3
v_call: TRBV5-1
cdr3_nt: TGCGCCAGCAGCCCGGGACTAGCGGGAGGAGATACGCAGTATTTT
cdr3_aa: CASSPGLAGGDTQYF

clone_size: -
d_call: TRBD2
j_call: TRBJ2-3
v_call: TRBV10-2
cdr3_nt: TGCGCCAGCAGTGAGGCTAGCGGACGCACAGATACGCAGTATTTT
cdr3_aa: CASSEASGRTDTQYF

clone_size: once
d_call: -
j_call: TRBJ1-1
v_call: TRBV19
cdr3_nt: TGTGCCAGTAGTATTGGCGGAATCACTGAAGCTTTCTTT
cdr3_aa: CASSIGGITEAFF

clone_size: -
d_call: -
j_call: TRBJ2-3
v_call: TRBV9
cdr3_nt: TGTGCCAGCAGCGTAGATGCTAGCGCCGGAGCAGATACGCAGTATTTT
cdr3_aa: CASSVDASAGADTQYF

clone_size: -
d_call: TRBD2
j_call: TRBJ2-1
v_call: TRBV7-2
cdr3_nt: TGTGCCGGCCGAGGAGGGGGGACTAGCGGAGCGTACAATGAGCAGTTCTTC
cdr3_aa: CAGRGGGTSGAYNEQFF

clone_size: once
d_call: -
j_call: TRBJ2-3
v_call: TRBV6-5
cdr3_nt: TGTGCCAGCAGTTCCGTCGGGTTGACAGATACGCAGTATTTT
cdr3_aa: CASSSVGLTDTQYF

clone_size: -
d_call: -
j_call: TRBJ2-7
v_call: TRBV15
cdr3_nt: TGTGCCACCAGCAGAGAGGCGGTATTCGGTTCCTACGAGCAGTACTTC
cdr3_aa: CATSREAVFGSYEQYF

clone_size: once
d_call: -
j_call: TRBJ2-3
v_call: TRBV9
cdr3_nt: TGTGCCAGCAGCGCACAAGGACAGCTCACAGATACGCAGTATTTT
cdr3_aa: CASSAQGQLTDTQYF